The present T cell receptor (beta chain) was sequenced within a study of blood T cell repertoires in COVID-19. Study background: The United States, Italy and Spain supplied acute and convalescent COVID-19 samples. Nucleic acid was either cDNA or gDNA, and it came from T cells, B-cell-depleted T cells, or PBMCs.

Per the original methods: Using reference gene primer amplification, nucleated cell counts were estimated. TCRdb's copy holds only in-frame clones and misses some; the assay was immunoSEQ multiplex PCR. The V and J calls and clone size are taken from that table; D and trimming were inferred from the DNA. Counted here are around 180,000 clones, roughly nine tenths occurring once; the ten biggest clones make up roughly 24%. The junction had 3 bases not matched to a gene; V was cut back by 0 bases and J by 3 bases. The CDR3 is made up of 16 amino acids. CDR1 and CDR2 from the germline V gene are SGHDT and YYEEEE.

Sequencing was carried out using peripheral blood. The chain links TRBV5-6 to TRBJ1-2, with 12 positions matching TRBD1. This clonotype was sampled from a man aged 55 to 70 with acute or convalescent COVID-19. In DNA form, the CDR3 reads TGTGCCAGCAGCTTGGCTGGGACAGGGGGCCACTATGGCTACACCTTC. Its protein is CASSLAGTGGHYGYTF.